The clone carrying this TCR beta chain came up a few times. This specimen comes from a study of T-cell memory formation after mild COVID-19. Overall study: The two donors had largely donor-specific TCR clusters.

CDR3 length: 14 residues. Between the trimmed V and J ends, which lost 3 bases and 10 bases, there was a span of 16 bases. MiXCR was run by TCRdb on the 5' RACE reads, yielding one entry per CDR3 protein. There are 400,000 to 450,000 distinct CDR3 sequences in the sample; roughly 18% occur only once, and roughly 21% lies in the top ten. Sequencing was done on a sample of PBMCs or a T cell subset sorted from them (not recorded which). The sequence was collected from a young man who had mild COVID-19 (a few samples of this study predate the infection). Cell type and time point are not known. This sequence joins TRBV12-3 or TRBV12-4 and TRBJ1-5, with D unresolved. The CDR3 nucleotides read TGTGCCAGCAGTTTCTCGCTAGGTTTCAAACCCCAGCATTTT. It yields the protein CASSFSLGFKPQHF.